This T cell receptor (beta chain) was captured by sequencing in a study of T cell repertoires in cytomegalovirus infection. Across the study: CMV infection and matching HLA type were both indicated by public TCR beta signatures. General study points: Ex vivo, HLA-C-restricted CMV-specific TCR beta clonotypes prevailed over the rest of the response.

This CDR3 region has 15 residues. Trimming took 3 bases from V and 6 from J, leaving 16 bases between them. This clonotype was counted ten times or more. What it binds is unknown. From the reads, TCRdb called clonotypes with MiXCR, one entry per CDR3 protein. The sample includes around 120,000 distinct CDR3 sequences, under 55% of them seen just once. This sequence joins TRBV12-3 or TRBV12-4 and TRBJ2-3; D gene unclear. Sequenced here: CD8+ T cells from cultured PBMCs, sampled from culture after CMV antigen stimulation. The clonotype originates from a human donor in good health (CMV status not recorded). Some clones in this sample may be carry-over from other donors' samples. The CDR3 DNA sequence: TGTGCCAGCAGTTTTGGAGAGAGACTTGATGATACGCAGTATTTT. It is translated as CASSFGERLDDTQYF.